This T cell receptor (beta chain) was identified during a study of T cell changes during pregnancy in multiple sclerosis. Per germline, CDR1 SGHAT and CDR2 FQDESV (reference sequence). The V end was cut by 1 base, the J end by 0 bases, with 10 bases between. This CDR3 is built from 15 residues. Repertoires were generated with immunoSEQ multiplex PCR, while TCRdb's copy carries only in-frame clones and drops some. In the table there are tens of thousands of clones, roughly nine tenths of which are singletons. V and J are TRBV11-1 and TRBJ2-7, with a possible D match to TRBD2 (6 bases). The source of this sequence is a female donor with multiple sclerosis, enrolled in a pregnancy study. The sequencing used CD8+ T cells from peripheral blood mononuclear cells, collected in the third trimester of pregnancy. The chain's CDR3 is CASSLGGASSYEQYF. Here the CDR3 DNA reads TGTGCCAGCAGCTTAGGCGGGGCAAGCTCCTACGAGCAGTACTTC. Full variable domain (rest looked up from reference TRBV11-1 and TRBJ2-7): EAEVAQSPRYKITEKSQAVAFWCDPISGHATLYWYRQILGQGPELLVQFQDESVVDDSQLPKDRFSAERLKGVDSTLKIQPAELGDSAMYLCASSLGGASSYEQYFGPGTRLTVT.